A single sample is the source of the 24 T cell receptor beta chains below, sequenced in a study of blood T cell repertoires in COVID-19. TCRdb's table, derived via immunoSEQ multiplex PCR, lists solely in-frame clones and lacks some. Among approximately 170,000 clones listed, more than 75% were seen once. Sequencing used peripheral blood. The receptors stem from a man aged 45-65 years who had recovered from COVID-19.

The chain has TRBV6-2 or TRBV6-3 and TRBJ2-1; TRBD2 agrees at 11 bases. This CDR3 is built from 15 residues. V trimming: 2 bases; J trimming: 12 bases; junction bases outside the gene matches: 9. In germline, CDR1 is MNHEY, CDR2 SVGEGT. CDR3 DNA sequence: TGTGCCAGCAGTTACGCAACTAGCGGGAGTCTCGGGCAGTTCTTC. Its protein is CASSYATSGSLGQFF.

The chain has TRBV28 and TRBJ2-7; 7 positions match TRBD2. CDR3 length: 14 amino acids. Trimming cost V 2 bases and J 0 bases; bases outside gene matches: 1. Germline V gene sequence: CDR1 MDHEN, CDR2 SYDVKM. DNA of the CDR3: TGTGCCAGCAGTTTAACGGGGGGCTCCTACGAGCAGTACTTC. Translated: CASSLTGGSYEQYF.

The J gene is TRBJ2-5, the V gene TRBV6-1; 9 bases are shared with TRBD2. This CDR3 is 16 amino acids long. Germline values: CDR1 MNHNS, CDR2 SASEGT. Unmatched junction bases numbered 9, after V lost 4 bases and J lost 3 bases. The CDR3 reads CASSGQVRLAEETQYF. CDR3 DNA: TGTGCCAGCAGTGGGCAAGTTCGACTAGCGGAAGAGACCCAGTACTTC.

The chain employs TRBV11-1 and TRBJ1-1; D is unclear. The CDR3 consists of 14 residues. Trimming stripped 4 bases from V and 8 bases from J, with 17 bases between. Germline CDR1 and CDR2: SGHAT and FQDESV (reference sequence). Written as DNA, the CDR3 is TGTGCCAGCAGCTCGATCGAGACACGGGAAGAAGCTTTCTTT. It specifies CASSSIETREEAFF.

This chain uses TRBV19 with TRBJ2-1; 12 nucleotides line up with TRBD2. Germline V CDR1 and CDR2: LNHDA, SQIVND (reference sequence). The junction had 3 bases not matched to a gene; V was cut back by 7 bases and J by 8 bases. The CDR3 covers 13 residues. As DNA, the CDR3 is TGTGCCAGTACCCCTAGCGGGAGGGATGAGCAGTTCTTC. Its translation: CASTPSGRDEQFF.

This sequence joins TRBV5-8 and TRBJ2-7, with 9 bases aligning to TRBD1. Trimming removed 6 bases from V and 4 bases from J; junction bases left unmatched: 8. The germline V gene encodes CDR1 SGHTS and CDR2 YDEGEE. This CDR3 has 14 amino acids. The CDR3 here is CASNIPDRGYEQYF. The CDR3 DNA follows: TGTGCCAGCAACATCCCGGACAGGGGATACGAGCAGTACTTC.

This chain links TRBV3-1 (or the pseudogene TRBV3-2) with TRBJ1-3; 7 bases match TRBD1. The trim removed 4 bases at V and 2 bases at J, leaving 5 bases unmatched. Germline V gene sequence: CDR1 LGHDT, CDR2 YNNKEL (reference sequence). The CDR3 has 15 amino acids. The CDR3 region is CASSPRQGTGNTIYF. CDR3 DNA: TGTGCCAGCAGCCCGAGACAGGGTACTGGAAACACCATATATTTT.

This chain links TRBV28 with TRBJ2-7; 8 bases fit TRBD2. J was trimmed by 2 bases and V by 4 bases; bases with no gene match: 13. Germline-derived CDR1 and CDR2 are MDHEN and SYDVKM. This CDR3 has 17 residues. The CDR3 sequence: CASSSHLRAGAAYEQYF. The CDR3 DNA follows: TGTGCCAGCAGTTCCCACTTGAGAGCGGGGGCCGCCTACGAGCAGTACTTC.

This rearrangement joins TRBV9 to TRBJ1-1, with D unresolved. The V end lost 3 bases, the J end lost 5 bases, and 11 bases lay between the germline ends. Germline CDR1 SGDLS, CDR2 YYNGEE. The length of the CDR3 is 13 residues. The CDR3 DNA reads TGTGCCAGCAGCGGCGGCGTCGCGACTGAAGCTTTCTTT. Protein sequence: CASSGGVATEAFF.

As DNA, the CDR3 is TGTGCCAGCAACCCGGGAGCGGGGACCGGGGAGCTGTTTTTT. Its protein product is CASNPGAGTGELFF. The V and J genes are TRBV7-2 and TRBJ2-2, with 7 bases aligning to TRBD2. Germline V gene data show CDR1 as SGHTA and CDR2 as FQGNSA. This CDR3 is 14 amino acids long. V shed 7 bases and J 5 bases; nucleotides not matched to a gene: 7.

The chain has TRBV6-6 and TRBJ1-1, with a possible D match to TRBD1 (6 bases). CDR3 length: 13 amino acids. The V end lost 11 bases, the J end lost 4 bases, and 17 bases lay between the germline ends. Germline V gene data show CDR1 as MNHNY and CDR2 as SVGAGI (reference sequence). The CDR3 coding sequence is TGTGCCGGCCAAACAGGGAGGGGCACTGAAGCTTTCTTT. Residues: CAGQTGRGTEAFF.

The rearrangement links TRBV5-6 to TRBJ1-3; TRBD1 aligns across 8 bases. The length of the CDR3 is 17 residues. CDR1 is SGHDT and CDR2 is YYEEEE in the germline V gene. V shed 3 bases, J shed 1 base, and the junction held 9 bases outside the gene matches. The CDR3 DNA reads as TGTGCCAGCAGCTCATTGGGACAGGACTTTTCTGGAAACACCATATATTTT. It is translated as CASSSLGQDFSGNTIYF.

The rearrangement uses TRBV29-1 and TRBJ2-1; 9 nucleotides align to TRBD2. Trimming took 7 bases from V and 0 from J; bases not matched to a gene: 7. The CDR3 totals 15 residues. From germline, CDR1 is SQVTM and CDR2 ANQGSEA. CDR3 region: CSANGLASSYNEQFF. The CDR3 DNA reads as TGCAGCGCAAACGGACTAGCGAGCTCCTACAATGAGCAGTTCTTC.

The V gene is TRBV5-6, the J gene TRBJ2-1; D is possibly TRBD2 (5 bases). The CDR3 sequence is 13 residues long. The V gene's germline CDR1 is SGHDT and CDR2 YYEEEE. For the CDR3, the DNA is TGTGCGACGGGGATGAGCTCCTACAATGAGCAGTTCTTC. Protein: CATGMSSYNEQFF.

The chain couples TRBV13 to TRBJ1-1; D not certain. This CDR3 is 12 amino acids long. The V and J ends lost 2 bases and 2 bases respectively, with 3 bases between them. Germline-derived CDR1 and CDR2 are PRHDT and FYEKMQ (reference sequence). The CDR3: CASSLPNTEAFF. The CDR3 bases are TGTGCCAGCAGCTTACCTAACACTGAAGCTTTCTTT. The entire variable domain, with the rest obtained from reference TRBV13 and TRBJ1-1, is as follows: AAGVIQSPRHLIKEKRETATLKCYPIPRHDTVYWYQQGPGQDPQFLISFYEKMQSDKGSIPDRFSAQQFSDYHSELNMSSLELGDSALYFCASSLPNTEAFFGQGTRLTVV.

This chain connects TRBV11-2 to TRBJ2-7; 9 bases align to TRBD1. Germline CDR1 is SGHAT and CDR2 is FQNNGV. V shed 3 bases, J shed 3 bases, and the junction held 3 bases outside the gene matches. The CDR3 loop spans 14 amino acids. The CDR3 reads CASSLVTGGYEQYF. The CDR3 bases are TGTGCCAGCAGCTTGGTGACAGGGGGCTACGAGCAGTACTTC.

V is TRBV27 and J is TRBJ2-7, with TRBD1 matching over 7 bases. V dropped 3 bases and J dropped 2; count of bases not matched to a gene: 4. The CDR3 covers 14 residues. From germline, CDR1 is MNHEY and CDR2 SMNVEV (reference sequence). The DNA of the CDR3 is TGTGCCAGCAGTTTCGGACAGGCGGCCTACGAGCAGTACTTC. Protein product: CASSFGQAAYEQYF.

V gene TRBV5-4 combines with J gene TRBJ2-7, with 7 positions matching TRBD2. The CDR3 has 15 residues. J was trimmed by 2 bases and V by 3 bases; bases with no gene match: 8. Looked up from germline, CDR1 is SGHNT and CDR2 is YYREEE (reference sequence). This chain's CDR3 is CASSSKFGGTYEQYF. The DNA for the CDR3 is TGTGCCAGCAGCTCGAAATTCGGGGGGACCTACGAGCAGTACTTC.

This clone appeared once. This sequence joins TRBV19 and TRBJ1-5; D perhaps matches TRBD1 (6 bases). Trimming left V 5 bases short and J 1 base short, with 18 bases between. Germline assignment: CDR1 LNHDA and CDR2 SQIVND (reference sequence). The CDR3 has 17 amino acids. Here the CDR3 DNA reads TGTGCCAGTAGTCCCGGGGACAAGACTGGGAGCAATCAGCCCCAGCATTTT. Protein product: CASSPGDKTGSNQPQHF.

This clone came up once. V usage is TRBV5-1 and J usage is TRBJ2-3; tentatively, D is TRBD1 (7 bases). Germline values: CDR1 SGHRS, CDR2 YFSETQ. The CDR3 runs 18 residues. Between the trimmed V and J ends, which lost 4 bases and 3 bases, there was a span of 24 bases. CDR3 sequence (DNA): TGCGCCAGCAGCCGGCTTGTGCTTGAACAGGGGACTACAGATACGCAGTATTTT. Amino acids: CASSRLVLEQGTTDTQYF.

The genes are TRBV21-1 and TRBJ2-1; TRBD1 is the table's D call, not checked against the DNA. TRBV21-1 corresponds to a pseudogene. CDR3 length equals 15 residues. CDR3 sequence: CASSGRGCVYNEQFF. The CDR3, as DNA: TGTGCCAGCAGCGGCAGGGGGTGCGTCTACAATGAGCAGTTCTTC.

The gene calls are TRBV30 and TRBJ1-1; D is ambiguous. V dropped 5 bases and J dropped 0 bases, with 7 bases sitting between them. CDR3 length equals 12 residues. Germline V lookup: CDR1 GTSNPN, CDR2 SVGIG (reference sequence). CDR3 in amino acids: CAWGPLNTEAFF. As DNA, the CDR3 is TGTGCCTGGGGTCCATTGAACACTGAAGCTTTCTTT. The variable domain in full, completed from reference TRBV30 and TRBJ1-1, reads SQTIHQWPATLVQPVGSPLSLECTVEGTSNPNLYWYRQAAGRGLQLLFYSVGIGQISSEVPQNLSASRPQDRQFILSSKKLLLSDSGFYLCAWGPLNTEAFFGQGTRLTVV.

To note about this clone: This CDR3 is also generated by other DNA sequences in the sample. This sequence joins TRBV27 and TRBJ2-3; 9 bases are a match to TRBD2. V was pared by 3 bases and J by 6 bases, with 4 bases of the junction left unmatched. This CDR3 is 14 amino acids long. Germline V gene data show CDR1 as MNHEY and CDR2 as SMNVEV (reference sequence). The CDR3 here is CASSLRSGGDTQYF. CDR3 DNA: TGTGCCAGCAGTTTGAGGAGCGGGGGGGATACGCAGTATTTT.

CDR3 loop: CASSPGTETGNTIYF. In DNA form, the CDR3 reads TGTGCCAGTAGTCCTGGGACAGAGACTGGAAACACCATATATTTT. The J gene is TRBJ1-3, the V gene TRBV19; 7 bases agree with TRBD1. V dropped 5 bases and J dropped 2; count of bases not matched to a gene: 6. The CDR3 consists of 15 residues. CDR1 is LNHDA, CDR2 SQIVND, per germline (reference sequence).